These 5 T cell receptor beta chains were all obtained from the same sample, sequenced in a study of regulatory T cells in long-lasting Graves disease. Time point defined: newly diagnosed GD, antithyroid drugs for less than 3 months. PBMC-extracted RNA yielded the TCR library. Investigators prepared the TCR beta libraries by applying iRepertoire HTBI primers and Arm-PCR of CDR3 regions. Using its own MiXCR run on the multiplex PCR reads, TCRdb lists one record per CDR3 protein. Counted here are 400,000 to 550,000 distinct CDR3 sequences, about 16% occurring once; the ten biggest clones make up over 15%. Another study also made use of these data, one on T cells in Graves' hyperthyroidism and ophthalmopathy.

The sample here was peripheral blood mononuclear cells (PBMCs), taken at new diagnosis, from a patient treated with antithyroid drugs. The receptors come from a woman between 25 and 40 years old with Graves disease.

In its sample, this clonotype was seen many times. The V call is TRBV30, the J call TRBJ2-1; perhaps D is TRBD1 or TRBD2 (5 bases each). CDR1 and CDR2 (germline): GTSNPN, SVGIG (reference sequence). The CDR3 has 11 residues. DNA for the CDR3: TGTGCGGGGACGGAGTACAATGAGCAGTTCTTC. It codes for CAGTEYNEQFF.

The chain recombines TRBV13 with TRBJ1-1; perhaps TRBD1 as D (6 bases). Germline V gene sequence: CDR1 PRHDT, CDR2 FYEKMQ (reference sequence). Trimming removed 6 bases at V and 5 bases at J, with 10 bases between. This CDR3 contains 12 residues. In DNA, the CDR3 is TGTGCCAGCAGGGAGGGGGGAACTGAAGCTTTCTTT. This translates into CASREGGTEAFF. The full variable domain, with the rest looked up from reference TRBV13 and TRBJ1-1, is AAGVIQSPRHLIKEKRETATLKCYPIPRHDTVYWYQQGPGQDPQFLISFYEKMQSDKGSIPDRFSAQQFSDYHSELNMSSLELGDSALYFCASREGGTEAFFGQGTRLTVV.

This clonotype appeared many times. The CDR3 protein is CASSSRQTGAEAFF. As DNA, the CDR3 is TGTGCCAGCTCATCCCGACAAACCGGAGCTGAAGCTTTCTTT. V is TRBV18 and J is TRBJ1-1; D call uncertain. Germline CDR1 is KGHSH and CDR2 is LQKENI. The V and J ends lost 5 bases and 6 bases respectively, with 16 bases between them. The CDR3 contains 14 residues.

This clonotype has more than one count but fewer than ten. V is TRBV12-3 or TRBV12-4 and J is TRBJ1-2; 7 nucleotides agree with TRBD1. V shed 5 bases and J 4 bases; nucleotides not matched to a gene: 7. This CDR3 has 14 residues. The CDR3 DNA reads as TGTGCCAGCAGTCGCACCGGGACAGCCTATGGCTACACCTTC. The encoded protein is CASSRTGTAYGYTF.

This clonotype occurred many times. The chain couples TRBV5-6 to TRBJ1-5; a possible D gene is TRBD1 (6 bases). Trimming pared 3 bases from V and 7 bases from J, leaving 11 bases between. From germline, CDR1 is SGHDT and CDR2 YYEEEE. The CDR3 length is 13 residues. CDR3 loop: CASSSAGAQPQHF. The DNA for the CDR3 is TGTGCCAGCAGCTCCGCGGGGGCCCAGCCCCAGCATTTT. The variable domain in full, completed from reference TRBV5-6 and TRBJ1-5, reads DAGVTQSPTHLIKTRGQQVTLRCSPKSGHDTVSWYQQALGQGPQFIFQYYEEEERQRGNFPDRFSGHQFPNYSSELNVNALLLGDSALYLCASSSAGAQPQHFGDGTRLSIL.